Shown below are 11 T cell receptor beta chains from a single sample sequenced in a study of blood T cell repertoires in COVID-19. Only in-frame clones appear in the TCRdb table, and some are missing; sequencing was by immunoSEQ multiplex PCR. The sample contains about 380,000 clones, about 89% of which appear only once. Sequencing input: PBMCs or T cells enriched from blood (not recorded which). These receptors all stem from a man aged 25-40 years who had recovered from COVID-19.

The CDR3 DNA follows: TGCAGCGTTGATCGAGCGGGGGGATCCTACAATGAGCAGTTCTTC. Translating it yields CSVDRAGGSYNEQFF. The chain couples TRBV29-1 to TRBJ2-1, with 9 bases aligning to TRBD2. This CDR3 is built from 15 residues. V gave up 3 bases and J gave up 1 base; unmatched junction bases: 4. CDR1 SQVTM and CDR2 ANQGSEA come from the germline V gene.

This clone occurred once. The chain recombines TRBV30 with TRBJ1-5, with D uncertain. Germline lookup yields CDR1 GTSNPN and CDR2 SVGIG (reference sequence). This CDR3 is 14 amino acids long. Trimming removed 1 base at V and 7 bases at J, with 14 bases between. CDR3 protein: CAWSGDSSQQPQHF. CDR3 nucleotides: TGTGCCTGGAGTGGTGACTCTTCCCAACAGCCCCAGCATTTT.

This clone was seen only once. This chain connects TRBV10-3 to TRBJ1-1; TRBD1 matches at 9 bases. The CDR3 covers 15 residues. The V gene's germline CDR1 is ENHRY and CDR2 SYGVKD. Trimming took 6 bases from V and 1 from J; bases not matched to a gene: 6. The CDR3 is CAISKGQGWNTEAFF. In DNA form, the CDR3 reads TGTGCCATCAGCAAGGGACAGGGATGGAACACTGAAGCTTTCTTT.

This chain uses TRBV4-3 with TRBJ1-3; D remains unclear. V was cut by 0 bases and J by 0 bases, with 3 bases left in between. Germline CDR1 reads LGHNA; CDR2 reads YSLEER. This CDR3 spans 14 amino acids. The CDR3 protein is CASSQDSSGNTIYF. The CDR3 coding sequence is TGCGCCAGCAGCCAAGACAGCTCTGGAAACACCATATATTTT.

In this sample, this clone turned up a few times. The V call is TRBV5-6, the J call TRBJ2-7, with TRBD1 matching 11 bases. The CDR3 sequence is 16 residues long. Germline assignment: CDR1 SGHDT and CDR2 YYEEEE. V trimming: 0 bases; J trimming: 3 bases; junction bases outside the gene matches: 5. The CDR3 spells CASSLAPGTGGYEQYF. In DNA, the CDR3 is TGTGCCAGCAGCTTGGCCCCGGGGACAGGGGGCTACGAGCAGTACTTC. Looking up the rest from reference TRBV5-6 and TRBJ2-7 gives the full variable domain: DAGVTQSPTHLIKTRGQQVTLRCSPKSGHDTVSWYQQALGQGPQFIFQYYEEEERQRGNFPDRFSGHQFPNYSSELNVNALLLGDSALYLCASSLAPGTGGYEQYFGPGTRLTVT.

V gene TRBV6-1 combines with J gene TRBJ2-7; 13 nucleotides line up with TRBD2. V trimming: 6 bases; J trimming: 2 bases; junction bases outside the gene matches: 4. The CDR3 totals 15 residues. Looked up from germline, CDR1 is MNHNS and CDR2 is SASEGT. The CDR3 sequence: CASSIGLAGAYEQYF. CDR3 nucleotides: TGTGCCAGCAGCATCGGACTAGCGGGGGCCTACGAGCAGTACTTC.

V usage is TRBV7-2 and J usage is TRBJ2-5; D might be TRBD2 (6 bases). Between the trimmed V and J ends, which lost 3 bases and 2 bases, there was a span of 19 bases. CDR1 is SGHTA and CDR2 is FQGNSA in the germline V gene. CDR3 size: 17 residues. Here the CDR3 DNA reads TGTGCCAGCAGCTTCGTCCCGGGACTGAACGCACAAGAGACCCAGTACTTC. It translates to CASSFVPGLNAQETQYF. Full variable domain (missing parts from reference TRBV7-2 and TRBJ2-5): GAGVSQSPSNKVTEKGKDVELRCDPISGHTALYWYRQSLGQGLEFLIYFQGNSAPDKSGLPSDRFSAERTGGSVSTLTIQRTQQEDSAVYLCASSFVPGLNAQETQYFGPGTRLLVL.

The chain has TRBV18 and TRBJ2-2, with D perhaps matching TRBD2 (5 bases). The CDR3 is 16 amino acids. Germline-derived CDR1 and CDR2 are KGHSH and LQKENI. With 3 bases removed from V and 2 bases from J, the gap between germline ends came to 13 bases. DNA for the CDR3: TGTGCCAGCTCACCCGCCCAGCGGACTAACACCGGGGAGCTGTTTTTT. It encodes CASSPAQRTNTGELFF.

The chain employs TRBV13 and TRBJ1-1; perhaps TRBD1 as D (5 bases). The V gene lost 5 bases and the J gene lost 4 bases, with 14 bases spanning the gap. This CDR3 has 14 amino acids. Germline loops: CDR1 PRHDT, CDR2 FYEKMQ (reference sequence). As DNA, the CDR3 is TGTGCCAGCAGCCTCTCATCAGGGTTCACTGAAGCTTTCTTT. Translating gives CASSLSSGFTEAFF.

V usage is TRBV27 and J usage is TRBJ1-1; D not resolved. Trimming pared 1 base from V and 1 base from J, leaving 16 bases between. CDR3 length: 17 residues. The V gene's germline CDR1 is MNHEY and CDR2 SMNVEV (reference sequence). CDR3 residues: CASSLFPPVSQNTEAFF. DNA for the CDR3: TGTGCCAGCAGTTTATTCCCTCCAGTAAGTCAGAACACTGAAGCTTTCTTT.

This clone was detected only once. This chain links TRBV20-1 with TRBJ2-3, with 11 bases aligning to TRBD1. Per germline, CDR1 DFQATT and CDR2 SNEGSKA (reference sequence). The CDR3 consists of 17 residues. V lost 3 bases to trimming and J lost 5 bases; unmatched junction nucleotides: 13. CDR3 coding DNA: TGCAGTGCTAGTAAGGGGACAGGGGGTCTGGTCCTAGATACGCAGTATTTT. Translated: CSASKGTGGLVLDTQYF.